This is a list of T cell receptor beta chains from one sample in a study of cytotoxic CD8 clonotypes in ibrutinib-treated CLL. Assay: immunoSEQ multiplex PCR; the TCRdb copy retains only in-frame clones and omits some. The table lists 150,000 or so clones, 70% to 85% of them singletons. The material was PBMCs, obtained after 24 months of ibrutinib treatment. These receptors originate from a human donor with chronic lymphocytic leukemia. Each CDR3 is given with its conserved first and last residue. A D gene is named only where the DNA matches it firmly. Rows may omit the clone size; those that give it use once, few, many or a size class.

>TRBD2|TRBV5-1|TRBJ2-3|NA
TGCGCCAGCAGTCAAACGACTAGCGGGGGTGGGGATACGCAGTATTTT
CASSQTTSGGGDTQYF
>NA|TRBV7-9|TRBJ1-5|NA
TGTGCCAGCAGCTCCATGGGAGGGGCCCAGCCCCAGCATTTT
CASSSMGGAQPQHF
>TRBD2|TRBV7-2|TRBJ2-2|NA
TGTGCCAGCAGCTCAAAGCGGGAGGGCGGCACCGGGGAGCTGTTTTTT
CASSSKREGGTGELFF
>NA|TRBV7-6|TRBJ2-7|NA
TGTGCCAGCAGCCCCCGCCCCGAGGCCGAGCAGTACTTC
CASSPRPEAEQYF
>TRBD1|TRBV18|TRBJ1-3|NA
TGTGCCAGCTCATCACAGGGGCGGGACACCATATATTTT
CASSSQGRDTIYF
>TRBD1|TRBV7-2|TRBJ1-4|NA
TGTGCCAGCAGACCAACAGGGGGCAAAGGGGATGAAAAACTGTTTTTT
CASRPTGGKGDEKLFF
>NA|TRBV28|TRBJ2-7|NA
TGTGCCAGCAGTGGCGGTTCTCCGTGGGGTGAGCAGTACTTC
CASSGGSPWGEQYF
>NA|TRBV7-3|TRBJ1-2|NA
TGTGCCAGCAGCTTAGGCCGGGGTCCTCTGATGGGCTACACCTTC
CASSLGRGPLMGYTF
>NA|TRBV16|TRBJ1-5|NA
TGTGCCAGCAGCCAATCGGGTCAGGGCAATCAGCCCCAGCATTTT
CASSQSGQGNQPQHF
>TRBD1|TRBV6-5|TRBJ1-1|NA
TGTGCCAGCAGTAACCCGGGACAGGGGCCTTTGGCTTTCTTT
CASSNPGQGPLAFF
>TRBD2|TRBV6-5|TRBJ2-1|NA
TGTGCCAGCCGAGCGGGAGCGCGGTACAATGAGCAGTTCTTC
CASRAGARYNEQFF
>TRBD2|TRBV7-3|TRBJ2-1|NA
TGTGCCAGCAGCTTCTCAGTTGCGGGAGGTCGCAATGAGCAGTTCTTC
CASSFSVAGGRNEQFF
>NA|TRBV16|TRBJ1-2|few
TGTGCCAGCAGCCAATCGAGGCGGGGCTACACCTTC
CASSQSRRGYTF
>TRBD1|TRBV5-4|TRBJ1-1|NA
TGTGCCAGCAGCTTGGGACAGGGGGCTTCTGAAGCTTTCTTT
CASSLGQGASEAFF
>NA|TRBV5-5|TRBJ2-7|once
TGTGCCAGCAGCTTCACCCCGACCTACGAGCAGTACTTC
CASSFTPTYEQYF
>NA|TRBV19|TRBJ1-6|few
TGTGCCAGTAGCATCGGGTTTTTGGGGAATTCACCCCTCCACTTT
CASSIGFLGNSPLHF
>NA|TRBV6-5|TRBJ1-2|once
TGTGCCAGCAGTGAATATCAGAGCAAGGACTTC
CASSEYQSKDF
>NA|TRBV6-1|TRBJ1-3|NA
TGTGCCAGCAGTGAGAGGGCTGGGGCATCAACCTCTGGAAACACCATATATTTT
CASSERAGASTSGNTIYF
>NA|TRBV7-2|TRBJ2-3|NA
TGTGCCAGCAGCTCCCGGCGGGAACAGCTCACAGATACGCAGTATTTT
CASSSRREQLTDTQYF
>TRBD2|TRBV6-6|TRBJ2-7|NA
TGTGCCAGCAGGGACGTGACTAGCGGTACCTACGAGCAGTACTTC
CASRDVTSGTYEQYF
>NA|TRBV6-5|TRBJ2-3|once
TGTGCCAGCAGGGACAGCACAGATACGCAGTATTTT
CASRDSTDTQYF
>NA|TRBV21-1|TRBJ1-1|once
TGTGCCAGCAGCACCTCCCGGCGGAGGGTGGGAACTGAAGCTTTCTTT
CASSTSRRRVGTEAFF
>NA|TRBV7-3|TRBJ1-2|once
TGTGCCAGCAGCCCGAACTCCGGGACAATAGGTGGCTACACCTTC
CASSPNSGTIGGYTF
>NA|TRBV30|TRBJ1-5|NA
TGTGCCTGGAGGGGTTATAGCAATCAGCCCCAGCATTTT
CAWRGYSNQPQHF
>TRBD2|TRBV7-2|TRBJ2-1|NA
TGTGCCAGCAGCGCGGGGGGACTAGCGGGAGGACGGGGTGAGCAGTTCTTC
CASSAGGLAGGRGEQFF
>NA|TRBV19|TRBJ1-2|few
TGTGCCAGTAGTATAGATGTCATTGGCTACACCTTC
CASSIDVIGYTF
>NA|TRBV15|TRBJ2-2|NA
TGTGCCACCAGCAGAGCTGTTGATGCCGGGGAGCTGTTTTTT
CATSRAVDAGELFF
>NA|TRBV18|TRBJ1-2|few
TGTGCCAGCTCTCCGGCAGGGAAAAACTATGGCTACACCTTC
CASSPAGKNYGYTF
>NA|TRBV29-1|TRBJ1-4|few
TGCAGCGTTGAGACGGAAACTAATGAAAAACTGTTTTTT
CSVETETNEKLFF
>NA|TRBV27|TRBJ1-1|NA
TGTGCCAGCACCGACTTGGGTGGCATGAACACTGAAGCTTTCTTT
CASTDLGGMNTEAFF
>NA|TRBV5-5|TRBJ2-3|NA
TGTGCCAGCAGCCCCAGGGAGACCACAGATACGCAGTATTTT
CASSPRETTDTQYF
>NA|TRBV27|TRBJ1-1|NA
TGTGCCAGCAGAAATTGGCAGGGAACTGAAGCTTTCTTT
CASRNWQGTEAFF
>TRBD1|TRBV5-5|TRBJ1-4|NA
TGTGCCAGCAGCTCGGCCGGACAGGGGATTGAACTGTTTTTT
CASSSAGQGIELFF
>NA|TRBV14|TRBJ1-1|few
TGTGCCAGCAGCCAAGGGTCTGGGGCTTCACACACTGAAGCTTTCTTT
CASSQGSGASHTEAFF
>NA|TRBV9|TRBJ2-3|NA
TGTGCCAGCAGCGTGAGGGTGGCGGGGAGCACAGATACGCAGTATTTT
CASSVRVAGSTDTQYF
>TRBD1|TRBV10-3|TRBJ2-2|NA
TGTGCCATCAGGGAGACAGGGGGAGAGGGGGAGCTGTTTTTT
CAIRETGGEGELFF
>NA|TRBV5-5|TRBJ1-4|NA
TGTGCCAGCAGCTTGGCCCCGGGGACTAATGAAAAACTGTTTTTT
CASSLAPGTNEKLFF
>NA|TRBV27|TRBJ1-2|NA
TGTGCCAGCACTGGCGGGGGCGGCTACACCTTC
CASTGGGGYTF
>NA|TRBV15|TRBJ1-2|NA
TGTGCCACCAGCAGCAGGGTTGACTATGGCTACACCTTC
CATSSRVDYGYTF
>NA|TRBV6-6|TRBJ2-1|once
TGTGCCAGCGGAGACTCCTACAATGAGCAGTTCTTC
CASGDSYNEQFF
>NA|TRBV13|TRBJ1-2|NA
TGTGCCAGCAGCCGAGACCCCGGGAGGGCCAGTGGCTACACCTTC
CASSRDPGRASGYTF
>NA|TRBV28|TRBJ1-4|NA
TGTGCCAGCAGACCAGGGGCTCCCTCTAATGAAAAACTGTTTTTT
CASRPGAPSNEKLFF
>NA|TRBV18|TRBJ1-2|NA
TGTGCCAGCTCACCACCAGTCCGGCCGTGGGGTGGCTACACCTTC
CASSPPVRPWGGYTF
>TRBD1|TRBV5-1|TRBJ2-5|NA
TGCGCCAGCAGCTCGACAGGGGGTTCGGAGACCCAGTACTTC
CASSSTGGSETQYF
>NA|TRBV7-3|TRBJ2-7|NA
TGTGCCAGCAGCAACCCATTCCGGGACAAACCCTACGAGCAGTACTTC
CASSNPFRDKPYEQYF
>NA|TRBV5-1|TRBJ2-7|few
TGCGCCAGCAGCGGACAATACGAGCAGTACTTC
CASSGQYEQYF
>NA|TRBV29-1|TRBJ2-7|NA
TGCAGCGTCGCTCCGGGACTCACCTTCACCGAGCAGTACTTC
CSVAPGLTFTEQYF
>NA|TRBV28|TRBJ1-3|NA
TGTGCCAGCAGTCATACAGGTTACAGCTCTGGAAACACCATATATTTT
CASSHTGYSSGNTIYF
>NA|TRBV5-1|TRBJ2-2|NA
TGCGCCAGCAGCTTGAACACCGGGGAGCTGTTTTTT
CASSLNTGELFF